These T cell receptor beta chains were read from a single sample in a study of T-cell reconstitution after alpha-beta-depleted transplantation in children. TCRdb redid the calling of the PCR reads with MiXCR, one entry per CDR3 protein. The sample consists of 250,000 to 400,000 distinct CDR3 sequences, 23% of them appearing once. The sample was PBMCs, mostly from graft donor cells, taken 180 days after TCRalphabeta/CD19-depleted stem cell transplant. Receptors originate from a male patient between 5 and 17 years old who had a stem cell transplant for acute lymphoblastic leukemia, so the T cells may come from the graft donor. The CDR3 runs from the conserved cysteine through the conserved F or W.

j_gene | v_gene | CDR3aa
TRBJ2-7 | TRBV9 | CASSAAPGLTYEQYF
TRBJ2-1 | TRBV10-3 | CATEGTSGTPQVGQFF
TRBJ2-2 | TRBV5-1 | CASSLLAGLNTGELFF
TRBJ1-1 | TRBV7-8 | CASSLRGAYAFF
TRBJ2-5 | TRBV12-3/TRBV12-4 | CASSPRGQGAETQYF
TRBJ1-5 | TRBV12-3/TRBV12-4 | CASTPRTGGAGDQPQHF
TRBJ1-5 | TRBV27 | CASALSGGVRQPQHF
TRBJ1-3 | TRBV11-2 | CASSLHRVHFGNTIYF
TRBJ1-2 | TRBV20-1 | CSASADRAGYTF
TRBJ2-7 | TRBV11-3 | CASSLAKRGPYEQYF
TRBJ2-3 | TRBV7-6 | CASSTSLSTDTQYF
TRBJ2-5 | TRBV4-1 | CASSQLVGDFQETQYF
TRBJ1-4 | TRBV5-1 | CASSLDGGHATNEKLFF
TRBJ1-6 | TRBV20-1 | CSASELISPLHF
TRBJ2-7 | TRBV10-2 | CASSEPGTRPYEQYF
TRBJ2-7 | TRBV2 | CASRHHKDRAYEQYF
TRBJ2-5 | TRBV14 | CASSQFWGPGETQYF
TRBJ1-1 | TRBV7-8 | CATSFTRGANTEAFF
TRBJ2-7 | TRBV5-1 | CASSLAGYRGEQYF
TRBJ1-5 | TRBV10-3 | CATCGGEHSNQPQHF
TRBJ1-2 | TRBV27 | CASTLSLTGGYGYTF
TRBJ2-7 | TRBV10-3 | CAISESRRHGSGTYEQYF
TRBJ2-3 | TRBV7-8 | CASSLVGTISSTDTQYF
TRBJ2-7 | TRBV14 | CASSQTSWEQYF
TRBJ2-1 | TRBV6-2/TRBV6-3 | CASSRSGTPRYEQFF
TRBJ2-3 | TRBV18 | CASSPTPGLASHRTDTQYF
TRBJ1-1 | TRBV29-1 | CSVLPTGTGWTEAFF
TRBJ2-7 | TRBV20-1 | CSAVGQGSSYEQYF
TRBJ2-4 | TRBV20-1 | CSARVGTGVAKNIQYF
TRBJ2-3 | TRBV4-2 | CASSPSSDTQYF
TRBJ2-5 | TRBV7-9 | CASSPSLVQETQYF
TRBJ2-7 | TRBV12-3/TRBV12-4 | CASSGRGEQYF
TRBJ1-4 | TRBV20-1 | CSARDGWTAEKLFF
TRBJ2-2 | TRBV27 | CASSLYISDRGTGELFF
TRBJ2-2 | TRBV9 | CASSWTGGGGELFF
TRBJ2-1 | TRBV20-1 | CSARISIRRSEQFF
TRBJ2-3 | TRBV7-3 | CASSPTTTDTQYF
TRBJ2-7 | TRBV7-6 | CASSLAGLSRYEQYF
TRBJ1-4 | TRBV4-2 | CASSWTETNEKLFF
TRBJ2-1 | TRBV12-3/TRBV12-4 | CASTWEPEYNEQFF
TRBJ1-6 | TRBV9 | CASSVGQGPGFLYSLKALHF
TRBJ2-5 | TRBV5-1 | CASSRGQGRETQYF
TRBJ2-7 | TRBV3-1 | CASSQEPLGRPYEQYF
TRBJ2-7 | TRBV5-1 | CASSLTTGPVYEQYF
TRBJ1-1 | TRBV10-3 | CAISARGAGGFWNTEAFF
TRBJ2-4 | TRBV11-2 | CASSLQAGEARAKNIQYF
TRBJ2-7 | TRBV7-8 | CASSPLWLAGGYEQYF
TRBJ2-3 | TRBV7-9 | CASSQGPLAGETDTQYF
TRBJ1-4 | TRBV21-1 | CASSKRDENLFF
TRBJ2-7 | TRBV20-1 | CSARETYEQYF
TRBJ2-1 | TRBV3-1 | CASSRLRGSEQFF
TRBJ2-5 | TRBV5-1 | CASSFKLATQETQYF
TRBJ1-5 | TRBV18 | CASSPQGRRNQPQHF
TRBJ2-7 | TRBV20-1 | CSALAAGSPYEQYF
TRBJ1-3 | TRBV12-3/TRBV12-4 | CASRGESGNTIYF